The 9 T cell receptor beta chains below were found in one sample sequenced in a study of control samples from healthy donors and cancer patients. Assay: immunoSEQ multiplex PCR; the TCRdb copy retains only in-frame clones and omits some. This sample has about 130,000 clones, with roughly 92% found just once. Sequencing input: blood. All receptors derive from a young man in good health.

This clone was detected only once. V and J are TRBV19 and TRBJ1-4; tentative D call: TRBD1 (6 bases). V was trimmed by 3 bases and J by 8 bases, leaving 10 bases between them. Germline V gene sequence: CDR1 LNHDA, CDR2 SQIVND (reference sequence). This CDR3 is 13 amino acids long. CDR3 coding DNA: TGTGCCAGTAGTATCACAGGGTACGAAAAACTGTTTTTT. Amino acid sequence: CASSITGYEKLFF.

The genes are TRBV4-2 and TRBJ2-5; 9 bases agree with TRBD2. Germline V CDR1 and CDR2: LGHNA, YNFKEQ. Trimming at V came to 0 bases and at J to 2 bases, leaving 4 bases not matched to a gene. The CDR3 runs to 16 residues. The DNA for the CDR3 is TGTGCCAGCAGCCAAGAAAGGCTAGCGGGACAAGAGACCCAGTACTTC. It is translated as CASSQERLAGQETQYF.

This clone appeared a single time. The chain's CDR3 is CASSGADSAGDQTQETQYF. The CDR3 DNA follows: TGTGCCAGCAGTGGCGCCGATTCTGCGGGGGACCAGACACAAGAGACCCAGTACTTC. This chain links TRBV6-1 with TRBJ2-5, with 7 positions matching TRBD2. V lost 4 bases, J lost 2 bases, and 19 bases stayed unmatched. CDR1 and CDR2 (germline): MNHNS, SASEGT. This CDR3 spans 19 amino acids.

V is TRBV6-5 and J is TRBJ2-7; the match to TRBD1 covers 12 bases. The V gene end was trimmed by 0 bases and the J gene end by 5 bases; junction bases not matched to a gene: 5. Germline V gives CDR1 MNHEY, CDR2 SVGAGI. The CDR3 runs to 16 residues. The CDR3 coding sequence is TGTGCCAGCAGTTACTCTCGCCGGGACAGGGGGCACGAGCAGTACTTC. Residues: CASSYSRRDRGHEQYF.

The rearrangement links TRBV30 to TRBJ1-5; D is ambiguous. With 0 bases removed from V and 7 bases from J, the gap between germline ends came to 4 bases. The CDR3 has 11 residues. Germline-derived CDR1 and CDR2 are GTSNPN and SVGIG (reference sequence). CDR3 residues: CAWSVRQPQHF. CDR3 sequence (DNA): TGTGCCTGGAGTGTACGACAGCCCCAGCATTTT.

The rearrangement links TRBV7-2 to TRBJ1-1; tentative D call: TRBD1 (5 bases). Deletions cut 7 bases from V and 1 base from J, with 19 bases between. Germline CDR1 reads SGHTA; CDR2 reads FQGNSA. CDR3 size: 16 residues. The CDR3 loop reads CASTPGGGLRNTEAFF. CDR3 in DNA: TGTGCCAGCACCCCAGGTGGGGGGTTGAGGAACACTGAAGCTTTCTTT.

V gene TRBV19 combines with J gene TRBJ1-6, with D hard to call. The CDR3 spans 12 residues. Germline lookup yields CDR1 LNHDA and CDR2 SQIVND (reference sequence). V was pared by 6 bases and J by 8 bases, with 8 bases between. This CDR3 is CASSHRDSPLHF. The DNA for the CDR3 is TGTGCCAGTAGCCACAGAGATTCACCCCTCCACTTT.

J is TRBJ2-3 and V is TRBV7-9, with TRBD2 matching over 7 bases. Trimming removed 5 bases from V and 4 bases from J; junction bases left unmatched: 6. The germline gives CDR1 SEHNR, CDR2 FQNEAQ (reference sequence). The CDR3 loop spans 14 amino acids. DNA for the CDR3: TGTGCCAGCAGCCACCTACGGGGGGCAGATACGCAGTATTTT. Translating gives CASSHLRGADTQYF.

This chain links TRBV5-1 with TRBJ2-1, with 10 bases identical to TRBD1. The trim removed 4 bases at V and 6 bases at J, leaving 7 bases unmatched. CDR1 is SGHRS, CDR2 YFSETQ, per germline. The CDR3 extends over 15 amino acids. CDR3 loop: CASSTGQGGFNEQFF. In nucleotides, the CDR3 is TGCGCCAGCAGCACTGGACAGGGGGGATTCAATGAGCAGTTCTTC.